The 4 T cell receptor beta chains below were found in one sample sequenced in a study of T-cell memory formation after mild COVID-19. TCRdb re-called the 5' RACE reads through MiXCR, storing one row per CDR3 protein. The sample gives approximately 260,000 distinct CDR3 sequences, more than 15% of which show up once; under 25% is in the top ten. The sample taken for sequencing was PBMCs or a T cell subset sorted from them (not recorded which). These receptors all stem from a man aged 18 to 29 who had mild COVID-19 (a few samples of this study predate the infection). Cell type and time point are not known.

A note on this clonotype: This may come from a read error, since a much larger clone is one base off. V is TRBV2 and J is TRBJ2-2, with D tentatively TRBD2 (5 bases). Germline CDR1 is SNHLY and CDR2 is FYNNEI. The CDR3 is 15 residues long. The CDR3 sequence is CASTSSRLNTGELLF. CDR3 nucleotide sequence: TGTGCCAGCACCAGCAGTAGGTTGAACACCGGGGAGCTGCTTTTT.

The rearrangement uses TRBV7-9 and TRBJ1-6; no firm D call. Germline assignment: CDR1 SEHNR and CDR2 FQNEAQ (reference sequence). V was cut by 2 bases and J by 7 bases, with 12 bases left in between. This CDR3 comprises 15 residues. The CDR3 sequence is CASSLMDGKNSPLHF. CDR3 nucleotides: TGTGCCAGCAGCTTAATGGACGGAAAAAATTCACCCCTCCACTTT.

This clonotype has a count of ten or more. This chain connects TRBV20-1 to TRBJ2-7, with 7 bases aligning to TRBD2. The germline V gene encodes CDR1 DFQATT and CDR2 SNEGSKA (reference sequence). The CDR3 contains 11 residues. The trim removed 6 bases at V and 6 bases at J, leaving 5 bases unmatched. CDR3 bases: TGCAGTGCCCTCGGGAGGTCCGAGCAGTACTTC. It yields the protein CSALGRSEQYF.

This clonotype has only a few counts. The chain has TRBV12-3 or TRBV12-4 and TRBJ1-6; possible D gene TRBD1, 5 bases. V was trimmed by 6 bases and J by 11 bases, leaving 14 bases between them. The CDR3 totals 13 residues. CDR3 nucleotide sequence: TGTGCCAGCAGCAAAGGGGAGGGAACACCCCTCCACTTT. Encoded protein: CASSKGEGTPLHF.